This TCR beta chain was identified in a study of shared clonotypes between healthy human individuals. Sorted-subset replicate PCR reactions contained 200 to 250 ng DNA, corresponding to roughly 29,000 T cell genomes. This table comes from immunoSEQ multiplex PCR, and its TCRdb copy is limited to in-frame clones, with some not included. The table has over a million clones, around four fifths seen once; the top ten hold approximately 1.5%. The source is a man between 18 and 35 years old in good health. Sequences were obtained from memory CD4+ T cells sorted from blood. Subset: CD45RA-negative fraction.

CDR3 residues: CASSYRQGSTEAFF. In DNA form, the CDR3 reads TGTGCCAGCAGTTACAGGCAGGGGTCGACTGAAGCTTTCTTT. The V gene is TRBV6-5, the J gene TRBJ1-1, with TRBD1 as a possible D gene (6 bases). This CDR3 comprises 14 residues. V dropped 2 bases and J dropped 5 bases, with 12 bases sitting between them. In germline, CDR1 is MNHEY, CDR2 SVGAGI.